The 15 T cell receptor beta chains below come from one sample, sequenced in a study of early T cells in non-severe SARS-CoV-2 infection. TCRdb ran MiXCR on the 5' RACE reads and lists one entry per CDR3 protein. The sample shows around 93,000 distinct CDR3 sequences, less than 15% of them seen only once. Sample: whole blood, taken at baseline. The receptor set was obtained from an adult who was a healthcare worker with PCR-confirmed SARS-CoV-2 infection or an uninfected control (not recorded which).

This clonotype was recorded at least ten times. J is TRBJ2-5 and V is TRBV7-3, with D hard to call. The germline V gene encodes CDR1 SGHTA and CDR2 FQGTGA. CDR3 length: 15 amino acids. Trimming removed 4 bases at V and 4 bases at J, with 16 bases between. CDR3 in amino acids: CASSSLGLVGETQYF. The CDR3, as DNA: TGTGCCAGCAGCTCCTTAGGGCTAGTTGGAGAGACCCAGTACTTC.

This clonotype appeared a few times. This chain connects TRBV5-1 to TRBJ2-3; TRBD1 matches at 7 bases. CDR1 is SGHRS and CDR2 is YFSETQ in the germline V gene. Trimming cost V 6 bases and J 2 bases; bases outside gene matches: 6. The CDR3 length is 14 residues. CDR3 amino acids: CASTPRGPTDTQYF. CDR3 bases: TGCGCCAGCACCCCAAGGGGGCCCACAGATACGCAGTATTTT.

Many counts were recorded for this clonotype. This chain joins TRBV2 and TRBJ1-5, with D unclear. Trimming cost V 4 bases and J 4 bases, with 8 bases left between them. This CDR3 has 13 amino acids. Germline V lookup: CDR1 SNHLY, CDR2 FYNNEI. CDR3 protein: CASSVLRNQPQHF. The DNA of the CDR3 is TGTGCCAGCAGTGTATTGAGGAATCAGCCCCAGCATTTT.

This clonotype has a handful of counts. The chain combines TRBV30 with TRBJ2-6; D unclear. Germline loops: CDR1 GTSNPN, CDR2 SVGIG (reference sequence). The CDR3 runs to 15 residues. Between the trimmed V and J ends, which lost 2 bases and 0 bases, there was a span of 8 bases. The CDR3 DNA reads as TGTGCCTGGAGTCACCGTAACTCTGGGGCCAACGTCCTGACTTTC. Translation gives CAWSHRNSGANVLTF.

This clonotype was recorded a few times. The chain employs TRBV12-3 or TRBV12-4 and TRBJ2-2, with no clear D. The CDR3 contains 11 residues. The V and J ends lost 7 bases and 15 bases respectively, with 15 bases between them. The CDR3, as DNA: TGTGCCAGCACCTCGGCCCCTCAAGTGTTTTTT. Amino acid sequence: CASTSAPQVFF.

The CDR3 DNA sequence: TGTGCCAGCACCAGTAGAAACTATGGCTACACCTTC. Residues: CASTSRNYGYTF. The V call is TRBV2, the J call TRBJ1-2; the D is unclear. Per the germline V gene, CDR1 is SNHLY and CDR2 is FYNNEI. CDR3 length: 12 residues. Trimming took 7 bases from V and 2 from J, leaving 8 bases between them.

This clonotype was detected many times. This chain connects TRBV7-8 to TRBJ2-3; D gene ambiguous. The CDR3 contains 14 residues. Germline V gene lookup returns CDR1 SGHVS and CDR2 FQNEAQ. With 1 base removed from V and 9 bases from J, the gap between germline ends came to 14 bases. The CDR3 nucleotides are TGTGCCAGCAGCTTAGTTCGTGGGCCGCTAACGCAGTATTTT. It yields the protein CASSLVRGPLTQYF.

The table lists this clonotype with a few counts. The V gene is TRBV3-1, the J gene TRBJ2-7; TRBD2 might be the D (6 bases). The CDR3 totals 15 residues. The V gene's germline CDR1 is LGHDT and CDR2 YNNKEL (reference sequence). The V and J ends lost 5 bases and 0 bases respectively, with 14 bases between them. In DNA, the CDR3 is TGTGCCAGCAGCTTCTTAGCCGGGAGCTCCTACGAGCAGTACTTC. This codes for CASSFLAGSSYEQYF.

This clonotype was observed a few times. This rearrangement joins TRBV12-5 to TRBJ2-2, with D hard to call. The V and J ends lost 0 bases and 6 bases respectively, with 8 bases between them. This CDR3 contains 14 residues. Germline assignment: CDR1 LGHNT and CDR2 FRNRAP. The CDR3 sequence: CASGLVPFPGELFF. The CDR3 DNA sequence: TGTGCTAGTGGTTTGGTCCCATTCCCCGGGGAGCTGTTTTTT. The full variable domain, with the rest looked up from reference TRBV12-5 and TRBJ2-2, is DARVTQTPRHKVTEMGQEVTMRCQPILGHNTVFWYRQTMMQGLELLAYFRNRAPLDDSGMPKDRFSAEMPDATLATLKIQPSEPRDSAVYFCASGLVPFPGELFFGEGSRLTVL.

V usage is TRBV20-1 and J usage is TRBJ2-2, with D perhaps being TRBD1 or TRBD2 (6 bases each). Germline V lookup: CDR1 DFQATT, CDR2 SNEGSKA (reference sequence). Trimming took 6 bases from V and 4 from J, leaving 21 bases between them. The CDR3 spans 16 residues. DNA for the CDR3: TGCAGTGCCCTCAGTCGGAGGGGGGCGGGCACCGGGGAGCTGTTTTTT. Protein sequence: CSALSRRGAGTGELFF.

This clonotype was counted a few times. V usage is TRBV6-5 and J usage is TRBJ2-2; tentatively, D is TRBD2 (7 bases). CDR3 size: 16 residues. V gave up 0 bases and J gave up 7 bases, with 15 bases separating them. Germline V lookup: CDR1 MNHEY, CDR2 SVGAGI. CDR3 DNA sequence: TGTGCCAGCAGTTACTCCGGGGGGCGCGATGGCGGGGAGCTGTTTTTT. This encodes CASSYSGGRDGGELFF.

A few counts support this clonotype. The chain is built from TRBV6-5 and TRBJ2-3; possibly TRBD1 for D (6 bases). The CDR3 extends over 16 amino acids. V was clipped by 3 bases and J by 2 bases, with 15 bases between them. Germline CDR1 and CDR2: MNHEY and SVGAGI. In nucleotides, the CDR3 is TGTGCCAGCAGTTATCAGGGGCCTCAACTCACAGATACGCAGTATTTT. It codes for CASSYQGPQLTDTQYF.

The V gene is TRBV30, the J gene TRBJ2-2; D is unresolved. V dropped 2 bases and J dropped 7 bases, with 5 bases sitting between them. CDR3 length: 11 amino acids. Germline-derived CDR1 and CDR2 are GTSNPN and SVGIG (reference sequence). This CDR3 is CAWSSGGELFF. CDR3 nucleotides: TGTGCCTGGAGTTCCGGCGGGGAGCTGTTTTTT.

This clonotype was found a few times. The genes are TRBV3-1 and TRBJ1-4; D not resolved. The CDR3 contains 14 residues. Looked up from germline, CDR1 is LGHDT and CDR2 is YNNKEL (reference sequence). V lost 2 bases and J 8 bases, leaving 12 bases between the germline ends. The CDR3: CASSQRPFAEKLFF. CDR3 coding DNA: TGTGCCAGCAGCCAACGCCCATTCGCGGAAAAACTGTTTTTT. Full variable domain (remainder filled in from reference TRBV3-1 and TRBJ1-4): DTAVSQTPKYLVTQMGNDKSIKCEQNLGHDTMYWYKQDSKKFLKIMFSYNNKELIINETVPNRFSPKSPDKAHLNLHINSLELGDSAVYFCASSQRPFAEKLFFGSGTQLSVL.

In this sample, this clonotype turned up many times. This sequence joins TRBV12-3 or TRBV12-4 and TRBJ2-1; 8 nucleotides line up with TRBD2. The V segment lost 6 bases and the J segment 6 bases; nucleotides outside the gene matches: 7. This CDR3 has 14 amino acids. CDR3 residues: CASSSGTRTNEQFF. CDR3 nucleotides: TGTGCCAGCAGCTCCGGGACTAGGACCAATGAGCAGTTCTTC.